Here is one TCR beta chain with its context. Its antigen remains unidentified. The sample is drawn from a study of T-cell memory formation after mild COVID-19. Study-wide background: Largely, the TCR clusters proved donor specific. General study points: The finding that pre-infection memory included some responding clones suggested that cross-reactive memory joined. Largely, contracting CD4+ clones fell within CM and EM, and contracting CD8+ clones within EMRA.

With 9 bases removed from V and 0 bases from J, the gap between germline ends came to 23 bases. Germline CDR1 is LNHDA and CDR2 is SQIVND (reference sequence). CDR3 length: 17 residues. It was 5'RACE with constant-segment primers that produced the TCR alpha and TCR beta cDNA libraries, which carried sample barcodes and UMIs. A single record per CDR3 protein comes from TCRdb applying MiXCR to the 5' RACE reads. The data show hundreds of thousands of distinct CDR3 sequences, roughly 17% seen once. The rearrangement links TRBV19 to TRBJ1-1, with D possibly being TRBD1 (5 bases). This sequence was found in an adult woman who had mild COVID-19 (a few samples of this study predate the infection). Cell type and time point are not known. The sequenced sample was PBMCs or a T cell subset sorted from them (not recorded which). The CDR3 loop is CASSFVLRTRLNTEAFF. The CDR3 DNA reads TGTGCCAGCTCATTCGTGCTAAGGACACGATTGAACACTGAAGCTTTCTTT.